The 4 T cell receptor beta chains below come from one sample, sequenced in a study of OX40 agonist ivuxolimab in advanced cancers. Sequencing was performed with immunoSEQ multiplex PCR; in TCRdb, only in-frame clones are kept and a portion is missing. The sample holds over 60,000 clones, around nine tenths seen once. The source material was CD4+ or CD8+ T cells sorted from blood, sampled in a trial of the OX40 agonist ivuxolimab. The origin of the receptors is an adult with an advanced solid tumor such as melanoma, head and neck, liver or kidney cancer.

The chain employs TRBV7-2 and TRBJ1-4; no definite D call. Trimming cost V 0 bases and J 6 bases, with 8 bases left between them. Germline CDR1 reads SGHTA; CDR2 reads FQGNSA. CDR3 length: 14 residues. The CDR3 sequence: CASSLAGLDEKLFF. The CDR3 nucleotides read TGTGCCAGCAGCTTAGCAGGGTTGGATGAAAAACTGTTTTTT.

The rearrangement joins TRBV19 to TRBJ2-7, with 7 bases identical to TRBD1. The CDR3 is made up of 15 amino acids. After removal of 6 bases from V and 2 bases from J, the junction contained 10 bases not matched to a gene. Germline CDR1 reads LNHDA; CDR2 reads SQIVND (reference sequence). The CDR3 DNA follows: TGTGCCAGTAGGGTGACTGACAGGGCACCCTACGAGCAGTACTTC. Protein product: CASRVTDRAPYEQYF.

In DNA, the CDR3 is TGTGCCAGTAGTCCCACAGGGGGACGTCAGCCCCAGCATTTT. Translation: CASSPTGGRQPQHF. This chain uses TRBV19 with TRBJ1-5; 8 nucleotides line up with TRBD1. Germline CDR1 reads LNHDA; CDR2 reads SQIVND (reference sequence). The V gene end was trimmed by 5 bases and the J gene end by 6 bases; junction bases not matched to a gene: 6. This CDR3 contains 14 residues.

The V and J genes are TRBV7-2 and TRBJ2-3; D is perhaps TRBD2 (5 bases). CDR1 and CDR2 from the germline V gene are SGHTA and FQGNSA. This CDR3 has 14 residues. The V end lost 5 bases, the J end lost 5 bases, and 14 bases lay between the germline ends. The DNA of the CDR3 is TGTGCCAGCAGCCAAAGGAGCGGAGGAGATACGCAGTATTTT. Protein: CASSQRSGGDTQYF.